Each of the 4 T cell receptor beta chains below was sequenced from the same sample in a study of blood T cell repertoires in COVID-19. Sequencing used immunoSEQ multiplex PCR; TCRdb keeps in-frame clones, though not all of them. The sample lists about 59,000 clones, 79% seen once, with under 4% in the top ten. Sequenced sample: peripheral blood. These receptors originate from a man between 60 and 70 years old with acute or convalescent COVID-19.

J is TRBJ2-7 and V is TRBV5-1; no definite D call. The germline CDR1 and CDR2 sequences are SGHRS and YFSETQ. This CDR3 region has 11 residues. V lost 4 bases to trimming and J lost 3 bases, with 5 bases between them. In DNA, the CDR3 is TGCGCCAGCAGCCTAGACTACGAGCAGTACTTC. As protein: CASSLDYEQYF.

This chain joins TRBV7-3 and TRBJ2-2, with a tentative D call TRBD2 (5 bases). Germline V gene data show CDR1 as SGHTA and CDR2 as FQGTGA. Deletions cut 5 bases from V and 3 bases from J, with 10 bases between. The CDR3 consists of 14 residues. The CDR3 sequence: CASSRGSHTGELFF. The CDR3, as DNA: TGTGCCAGCAGCCGGGGATCTCACACCGGGGAGCTGTTTTTT. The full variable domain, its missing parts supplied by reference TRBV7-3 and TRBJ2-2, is GAGVSQTPSNKVTEKGKYVELRCDPISGHTALYWYRQSLGQGPEFLIYFQGTGAADDSGLPNDRFFAVRPEGSVSTLKIQRTERGDSAVYLCASSRGSHTGELFFGEGSRLTVL.

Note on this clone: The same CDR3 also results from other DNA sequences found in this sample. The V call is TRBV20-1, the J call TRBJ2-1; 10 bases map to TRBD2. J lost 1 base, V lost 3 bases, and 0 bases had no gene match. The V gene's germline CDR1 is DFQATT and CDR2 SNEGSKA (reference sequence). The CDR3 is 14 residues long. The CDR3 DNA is TGCAGTGCTAGTAGCGGGAGGTCCTACAATGAGCAGTTCTTC. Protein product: CSASSGRSYNEQFF.

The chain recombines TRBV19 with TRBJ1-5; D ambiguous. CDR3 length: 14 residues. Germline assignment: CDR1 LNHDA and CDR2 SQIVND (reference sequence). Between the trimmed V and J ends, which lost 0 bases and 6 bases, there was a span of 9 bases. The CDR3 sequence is CASSIDLRVQPQHF. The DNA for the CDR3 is TGTGCCAGTAGTATAGATTTGAGGGTTCAGCCCCAGCATTTT.